This T cell receptor (beta chain) was documented in a study of shared clonotypes between healthy human individuals. Regarding the study as a whole: Naive subsets generally had larger estimated richness than memory subsets.

The CDR3 is 14 residues long. CDR1 KGHSH and CDR2 LQKENI come from the germline V gene. Trimming took off 3 bases at V and 4 bases at J, with 13 bases between the two ends. A note on this clone: The antigen remains unidentified.

Measured with immunoSEQ multiplex PCR; TCRdb has only the in-frame clones, and not every one. The sample lists roughly 1.4 million clones, roughly 98.5% occurring once. The sequence came from a man aged 25 to 40 in good health. The rearrangement links TRBV18 to TRBJ2-7; D is perhaps TRBD2 (5 bases). The sample comprised naive CD4+ T cells sorted from blood. Stated subset: CD45RA+ positively selected. This CDR3 reads CASSPWESIYEQYF. As DNA, the CDR3 is TGTGCCAGCTCACCGTGGGAGAGCATTTACGAGCAGTACTTC.